This TCR beta chain is drawn from a study of regulatory T cells in long-lasting Graves disease. Overall study context: Antithyroid drugs had been given to newly diagnosed Graves' patients for under 3 months. Whole-study results and caveats: Possibly, accuracy suffered from the small sample size. Persistent disease exhibited a predilection for TRBV28, TRBJ1-2 and TRBJ2-5.

The time point is: newly diagnosed GD, antithyroid drugs for less than 3 months. Construction of the TCR library relied on RNA isolated from PBMCs. Trimming removed 3 bases at V and 10 bases at J, with 15 bases between. The CDR3 extends over 14 amino acids. Germline CDR1 and CDR2: MNHEY and SMNVEV (reference sequence). According to the study, TCR beta libraries were built with iRepertoire HTBI primers and CDR3-region Arm-PCR. TCRdb fed the multiplex PCR reads into MiXCR, producing one record per CDR3 protein. The sample contains 530,000 or so distinct CDR3 sequences, roughly 13% of which appear only once. This clonotype showed up many times. Its cognate antigen is unknown. Another study also made use of these data, one on T cells in Graves' hyperthyroidism and ophthalmopathy. Per that study: Within blood appeared most thyroid clonotypes that had expanded above 0.001.

The sample consisted of peripheral blood mononuclear cells (PBMCs), taken at new diagnosis, from a patient treated with antithyroid drugs. This TCR was sampled from a man aged 25-45 years with Graves disease. The genes are TRBV27 and TRBJ1-4; D is unresolved. Here the CDR3 DNA reads TGTGCCAGCAGTTTTGGCTCAAAGGGAGGAAAACTGTTTTTT. It specifies CASSFGSKGGKLFF. The full variable domain, in which reference TRBV27 and TRBJ1-4 provide the parts outside the CDR3, is EAQVTQNPRYLITVTGKKLTVTCSQNMNHEYMSWYRQDPGLGLRQIYYSMNVEVTDKGDVPEGYKVSRKEKRNFPLILESPSPNQTSLYFCASSFGSKGGKLFFGSGTQLSVL.